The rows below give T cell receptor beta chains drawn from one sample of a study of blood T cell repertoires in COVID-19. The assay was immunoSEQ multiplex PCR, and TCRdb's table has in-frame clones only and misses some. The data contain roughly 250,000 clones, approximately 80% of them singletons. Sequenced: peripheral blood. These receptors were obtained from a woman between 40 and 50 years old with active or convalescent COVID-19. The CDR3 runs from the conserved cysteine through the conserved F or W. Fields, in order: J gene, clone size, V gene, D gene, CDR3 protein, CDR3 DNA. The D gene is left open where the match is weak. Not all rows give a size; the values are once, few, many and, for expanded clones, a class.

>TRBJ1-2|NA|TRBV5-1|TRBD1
CASSLRGQGGYTF
TGCGCCAGCAGCTTGAGGGGGCAAGGTGGCTACACCTTC
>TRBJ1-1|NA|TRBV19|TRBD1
CASSPTGQTEAFF
TGTGCCAGTTCTCCGACAGGGCAGACTGAAGCTTTCTTT
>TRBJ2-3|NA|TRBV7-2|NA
CASSLGAVINTQYF
TGTGCCAGCAGCTTAGGGGCTGTCATCAATACGCAGTATTTT
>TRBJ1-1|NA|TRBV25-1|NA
CASSEGRAFF
TGTGCCAGCAGCGAAGGTAGAGCTTTCTTT
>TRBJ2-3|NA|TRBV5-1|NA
CASNGGLSTDTQYF
TGCGCCAGCAACGGGGGGCTCAGCACAGATACGCAGTATTTT
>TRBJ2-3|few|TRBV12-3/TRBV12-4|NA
CASSFGQGIGYF
NA
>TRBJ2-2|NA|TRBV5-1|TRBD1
CASSERTGSAGELFF
TGCGCCAGCAGCGAAAGGACAGGGTCGGCCGGGGAGCTGTTTTTT
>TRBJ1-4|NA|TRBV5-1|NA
CASTRGGTNEKLFF
TGCGCCAGCACTAGGGGCGGAACTAATGAAAAACTGTTTTTT
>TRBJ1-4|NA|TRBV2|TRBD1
CASTLWGTANEKLFF
TGTGCCAGCACCCTATGGGGGACAGCTAATGAAAAACTGTTTTTT
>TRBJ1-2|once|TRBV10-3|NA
CATLGDSYHGYTF
TGTGCCACCCTCGGGGACTCGTACCATGGCTACACCTTC
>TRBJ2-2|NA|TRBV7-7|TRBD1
CASSLRAGTGHSGELFF
TGTGCTAGCAGCTTAAGGGCCGGGACAGGGCACTCCGGGGAGCTGTTTTTT
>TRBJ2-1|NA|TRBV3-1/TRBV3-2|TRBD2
CASSQDIGGGYDEQFF
TGTGCCAGCAGCCAAGATATCGGCGGGGGGTATGATGAGCAGTTCTTC
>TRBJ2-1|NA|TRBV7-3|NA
CASSLTGGASSYNEQFF
TGTGCCAGCAGCTTAACTGGAGGGGCGAGCTCCTACAATGAGCAGTTCTTC
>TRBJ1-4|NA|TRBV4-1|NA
CASSRRDLVGDEKLFF
TGCGCCAGCAGCCGGCGGGACCTCGTGGGCGATGAAAAACTGTTTTTT
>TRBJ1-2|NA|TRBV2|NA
CASSDGQPGDYGYTF
TGTGCCAGCAGTGACGGGCAGCCCGGGGACTATGGCTACACCTTC
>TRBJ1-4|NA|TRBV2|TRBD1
CATAGTEVQKLFF
TGTGCCACTGCCGGGACAGAGGTTCAAAAACTGTTTTTT
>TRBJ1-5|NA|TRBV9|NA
CASSTGFSQPQHF
TGTGCCAGCAGCACAGGATTTTCTCAGCCCCAGCATTTT
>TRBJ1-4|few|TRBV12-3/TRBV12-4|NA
CASRDRLNEKLFF
TGTGCCAGCAGGGACAGACTAAATGAAAAACTGTTTTTT
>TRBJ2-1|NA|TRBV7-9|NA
CASSGRGNEQFF
TGTGCCAGCTCGGGGCGGGGCAATGAGCAGTTCTTC
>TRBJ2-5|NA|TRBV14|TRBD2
CASSHQRGGFFETQYF
TGTGCCAGCAGCCACCAGCGGGGGGGCTTTTTTGAGACCCAGTACTTC
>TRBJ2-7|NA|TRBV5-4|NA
CASSFVSAYEQYF
TGTGCCAGCAGCTTCGTTTCCGCCTACGAGCAGTACTTC
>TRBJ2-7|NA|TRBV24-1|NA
CATSSRDFTYEQYF
TGTGCCACCTCATCACGGGACTTTACCTACGAGCAGTACTTC
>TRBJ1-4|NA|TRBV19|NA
CASSIAGAVEKLFF
TGTGCCAGTAGTATTGCGGGGGCAGTTGAAAAACTGTTTTTT
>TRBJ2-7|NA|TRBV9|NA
CASSVAEGYEQYF
TGTGCCAGCAGCGTAGCTGAGGGCTACGAGCAGTACTTC
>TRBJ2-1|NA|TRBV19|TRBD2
CASSIGAGGHNEQFF
TGTGCCAGTAGTATAGGTGCGGGGGGACACAATGAGCAGTTCTTC
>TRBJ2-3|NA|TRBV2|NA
CASSEWSSTDTQYF
TGTGCCAGCAGTGAATGGAGTAGCACAGATACGCAGTATTTT
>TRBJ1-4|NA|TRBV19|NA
CASRWGPTNEKLFF
TGTGCCAGTAGATGGGGCCCAACTAATGAAAAACTGTTTTTT
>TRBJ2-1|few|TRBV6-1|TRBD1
CASSEAQGQARNEQFF
TGTGCCAGCAGTGAAGCGCAGGGACAGGCGCGCAATGAGCAGTTCTTC
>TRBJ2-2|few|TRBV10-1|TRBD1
CASSYGQGAATGELFF
TGCGCCAGCAGTTACGGACAGGGGGCGGCAACCGGGGAGCTGTTTTTT
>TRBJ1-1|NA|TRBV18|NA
CASSPSLLNTEAFF
TGTGCCAGCTCACCCTCCCTGTTGAACACTGAAGCTTTCTTT
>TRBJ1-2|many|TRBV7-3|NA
CASSLTDNENYGYTF
TGTGCCAGCAGCTTAACGGACAATGAAAACTATGGCTACACCTTC
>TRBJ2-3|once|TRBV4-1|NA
CASSPRGATDTQYF
TGCGCCAGCAGCCCCCGGGGGGCCACAGATACGCAGTATTTT
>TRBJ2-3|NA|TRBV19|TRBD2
CASSIRASGGGDTQYF
TGTGCCAGTAGTATAAGGGCTAGCGGGGGGGGTGATACGCAGTATTTT